The clone carrying this T cell receptor (beta chain) was recorded a few times. Its antigen remains unidentified. CMV status came from CD4+ T cell IFNgamma after overnight CMV lysate stimulation of fresh PBMCs. Cells stained for CD3, CD4, CD8, CD45RA, CD27 and viability were sorted into four CD45RA/CD27 subsets. The data were obtained in a study of naive and memory T cell subsets. Both TRBC1 and TRBC2 were covered by a beta constant-region primer of two equimolar oligonucleotides. Ligated cDNA was amplified by four rounds of PCR with nested alpha and beta constant-region primers and SP2. TCRdb reprocessed the UMI-ligation and nested PCR reads via MiXCR and lists one record per CDR3 protein. The sample consists of fewer than 10,000 distinct CDR3 sequences, 28% of them appearing once. The study's findings and limits: Clonotypes are single alpha or beta chains, not paired receptors. Between naive and memory subsets, TCR abundance power law exponents differed.

The sample comprised CD8+ TEMRA cells from blood. Subset described: effector memory re-expressing CD45RA, CD45RA+ CD27-. The receptor comes from a human donor in good health.

This chain's CDR3 is CATSREKDSSGNTIYF. The CDR3 coding sequence is TGTGCCACCAGCAGAGAAAAGGACAGCTCTGGAAACACCATATATTTT. V gene TRBV15 combines with J gene TRBJ1-3; TRBD1 is a possible D gene (6 bases). Germline CDR1 LNHNV, CDR2 YYDKDF (reference sequence). The CDR3 runs to 16 residues. V lost 0 bases and J 0 bases, leaving 9 bases between the germline ends.